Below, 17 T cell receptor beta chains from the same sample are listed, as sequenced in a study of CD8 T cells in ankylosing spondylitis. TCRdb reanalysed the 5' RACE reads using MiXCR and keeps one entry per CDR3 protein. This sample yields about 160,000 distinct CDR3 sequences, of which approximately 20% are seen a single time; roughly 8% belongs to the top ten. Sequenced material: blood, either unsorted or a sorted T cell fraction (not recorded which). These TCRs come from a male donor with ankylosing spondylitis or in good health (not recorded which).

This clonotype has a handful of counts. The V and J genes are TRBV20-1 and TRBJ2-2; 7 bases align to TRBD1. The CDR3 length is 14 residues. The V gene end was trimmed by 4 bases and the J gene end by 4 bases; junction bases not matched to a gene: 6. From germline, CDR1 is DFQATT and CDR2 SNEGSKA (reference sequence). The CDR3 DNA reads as TGCAGTGCTATTGAGGGGGCGATCACCGGGGAGCTGTTTTTT. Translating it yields CSAIEGAITGELFF.

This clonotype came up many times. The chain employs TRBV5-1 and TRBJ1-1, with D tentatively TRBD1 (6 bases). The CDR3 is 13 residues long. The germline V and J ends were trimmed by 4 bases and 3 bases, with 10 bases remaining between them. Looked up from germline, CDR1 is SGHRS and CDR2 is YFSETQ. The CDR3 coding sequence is TGCGCCAGCAGCGAATCAGGGGACACTGAAGCTTTCTTT. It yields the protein CASSESGDTEAFF.

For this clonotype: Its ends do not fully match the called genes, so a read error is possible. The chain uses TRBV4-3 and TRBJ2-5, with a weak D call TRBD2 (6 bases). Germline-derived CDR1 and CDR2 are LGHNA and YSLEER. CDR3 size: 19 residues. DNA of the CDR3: TGCGTCAGCAGCCAAGACGACTCTCGTCCATCTGGACGGGGGGAGACCCAGTACTTC. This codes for CVSSQDDSRPSGRGETQYF.

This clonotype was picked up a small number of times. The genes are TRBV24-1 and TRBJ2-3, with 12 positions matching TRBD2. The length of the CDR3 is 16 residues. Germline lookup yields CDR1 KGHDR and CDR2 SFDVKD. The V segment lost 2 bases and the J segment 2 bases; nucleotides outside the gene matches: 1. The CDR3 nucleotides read TGTGCCACCAGTGATTCTAGCGGGAGGGCCACAGATACGCAGTATTTT. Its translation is CATSDSSGRATDTQYF.

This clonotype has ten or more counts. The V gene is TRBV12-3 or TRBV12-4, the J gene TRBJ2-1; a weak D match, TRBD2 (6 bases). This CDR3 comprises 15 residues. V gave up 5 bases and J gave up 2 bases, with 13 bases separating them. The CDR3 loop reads CASSMTRSPYNEQFF. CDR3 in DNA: TGTGCCAGCAGTATGACTAGGTCGCCCTACAATGAGCAGTTCTTC.

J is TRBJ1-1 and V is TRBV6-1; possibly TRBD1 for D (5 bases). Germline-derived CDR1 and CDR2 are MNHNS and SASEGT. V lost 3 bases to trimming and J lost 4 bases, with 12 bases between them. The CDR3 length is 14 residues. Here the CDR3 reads CASSDIGGGTEAFF. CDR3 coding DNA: TGTGCCAGCAGTGATATCGGGGGGGGCACTGAAGCTTTCTTT.

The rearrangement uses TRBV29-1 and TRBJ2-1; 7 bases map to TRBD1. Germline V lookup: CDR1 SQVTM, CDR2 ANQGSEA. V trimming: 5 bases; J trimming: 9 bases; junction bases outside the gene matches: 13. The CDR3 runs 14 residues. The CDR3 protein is CSVSLGTALREQFF. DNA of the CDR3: TGCAGCGTTTCTCTTGGGACAGCCCTTCGTGAGCAGTTCTTC.

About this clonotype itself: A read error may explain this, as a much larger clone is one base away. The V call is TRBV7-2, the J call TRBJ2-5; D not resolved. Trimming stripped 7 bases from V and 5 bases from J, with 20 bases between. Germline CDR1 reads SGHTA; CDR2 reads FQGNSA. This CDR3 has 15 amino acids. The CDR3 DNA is TGTGCCAGCACAACGCTGCCCAGCGCGGTGGAGACCCAGTACTTC. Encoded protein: CASTTLPSAVETQYF. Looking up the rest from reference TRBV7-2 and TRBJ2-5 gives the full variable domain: GAGVSQSPSNKVTEKGKDVELRCDPISGHTALYWYRQSLGQGLEFLIYFQGNSAPDKSGLPSDRFSAERTGGSVSTLTIQRTQQEDSAVYLCASTTLPSAVETQYFGPGTRLLVL.

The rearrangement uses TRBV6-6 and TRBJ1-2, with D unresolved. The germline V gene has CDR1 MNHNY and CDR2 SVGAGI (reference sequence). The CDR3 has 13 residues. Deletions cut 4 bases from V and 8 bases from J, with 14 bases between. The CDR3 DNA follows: TGTGCCAGCAGTTCCCCCAGTTCGGTAGGCTACACCTTC. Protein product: CASSSPSSVGYTF.

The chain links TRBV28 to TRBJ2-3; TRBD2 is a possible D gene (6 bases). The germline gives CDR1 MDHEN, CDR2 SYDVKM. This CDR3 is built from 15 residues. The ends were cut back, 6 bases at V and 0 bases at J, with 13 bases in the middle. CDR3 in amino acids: CASRAFGSSTDTQYF. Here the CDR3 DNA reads TGTGCCAGCAGGGCGTTCGGGAGTAGCACAGATACGCAGTATTTT. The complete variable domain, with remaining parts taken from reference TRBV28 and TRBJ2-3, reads DVKVTQSSRYLVKRTGEKVFLECVQDMDHENMFWYRQDPGLGLRLIYFSYDVKMKEKGDIPEGYSVSREKKERFSLILESASTNQTSMYLCASRAFGSSTDTQYFGPGTRLTVL.

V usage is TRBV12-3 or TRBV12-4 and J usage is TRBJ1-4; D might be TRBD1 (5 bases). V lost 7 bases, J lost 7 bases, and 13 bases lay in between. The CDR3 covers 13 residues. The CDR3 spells CASTPERGEKLFF. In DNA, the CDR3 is TGTGCCAGCACCCCAGAGAGGGGTGAAAAACTGTTTTTT.

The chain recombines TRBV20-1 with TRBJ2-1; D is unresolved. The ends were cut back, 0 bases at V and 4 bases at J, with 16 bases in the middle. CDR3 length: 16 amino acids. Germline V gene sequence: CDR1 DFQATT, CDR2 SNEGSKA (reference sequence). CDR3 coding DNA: TGCAGTGCTAGAGATCGGTACCAGAACGAATACAATGAGCAGTTCTTC. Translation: CSARDRYQNEYNEQFF.

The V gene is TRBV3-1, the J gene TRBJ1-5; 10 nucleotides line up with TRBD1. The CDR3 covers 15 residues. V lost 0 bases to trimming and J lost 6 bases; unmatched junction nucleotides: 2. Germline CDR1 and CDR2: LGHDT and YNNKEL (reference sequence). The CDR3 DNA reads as TGTGCCAGCAGCCAAGATCGGGACAGGGGTCAGCCCCAGCATTTT. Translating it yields CASSQDRDRGQPQHF.

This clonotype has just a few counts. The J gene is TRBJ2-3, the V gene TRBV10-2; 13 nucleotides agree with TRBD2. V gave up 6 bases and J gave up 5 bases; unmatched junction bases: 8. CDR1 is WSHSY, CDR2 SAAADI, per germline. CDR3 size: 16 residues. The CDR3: CASRGGLAGVIDTQYF. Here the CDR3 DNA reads TGCGCCAGCAGGGGCGGACTAGCGGGAGTCATAGATACGCAGTATTTT.

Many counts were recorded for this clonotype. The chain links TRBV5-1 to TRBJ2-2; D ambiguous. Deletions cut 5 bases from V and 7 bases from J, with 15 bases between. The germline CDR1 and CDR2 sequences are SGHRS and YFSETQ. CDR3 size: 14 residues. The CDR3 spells CASRSDFRGGELFF. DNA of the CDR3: TGCGCCAGCAGGTCCGACTTCCGAGGCGGGGAGCTGTTTTTT. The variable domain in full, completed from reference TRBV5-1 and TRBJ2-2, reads KAGVTQTPRYLIKTRGQQVTLSCSPISGHRSVSWYQQTPGQGLQFLFEYFSETQRNKGNFPGRFSGRQFSNSRSEMNVSTLELGDSALYLCASRSDFRGGELFFGEGSRLTVL.

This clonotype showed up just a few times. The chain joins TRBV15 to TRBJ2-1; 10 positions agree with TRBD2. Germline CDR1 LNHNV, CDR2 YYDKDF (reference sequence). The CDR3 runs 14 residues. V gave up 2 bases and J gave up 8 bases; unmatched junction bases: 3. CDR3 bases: TGTGCCACCAGCAGACTAGCGGGAGTCGATGAGCAGTTCTTC. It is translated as CATSRLAGVDEQFF.

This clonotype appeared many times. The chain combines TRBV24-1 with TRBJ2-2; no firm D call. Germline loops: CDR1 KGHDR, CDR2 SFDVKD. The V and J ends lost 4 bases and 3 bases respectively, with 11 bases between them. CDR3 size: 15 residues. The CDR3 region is CATSEPNTYTGELFF. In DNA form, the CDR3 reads TGTGCCACCAGTGAGCCCAACACATACACCGGGGAGCTGTTTTTT.